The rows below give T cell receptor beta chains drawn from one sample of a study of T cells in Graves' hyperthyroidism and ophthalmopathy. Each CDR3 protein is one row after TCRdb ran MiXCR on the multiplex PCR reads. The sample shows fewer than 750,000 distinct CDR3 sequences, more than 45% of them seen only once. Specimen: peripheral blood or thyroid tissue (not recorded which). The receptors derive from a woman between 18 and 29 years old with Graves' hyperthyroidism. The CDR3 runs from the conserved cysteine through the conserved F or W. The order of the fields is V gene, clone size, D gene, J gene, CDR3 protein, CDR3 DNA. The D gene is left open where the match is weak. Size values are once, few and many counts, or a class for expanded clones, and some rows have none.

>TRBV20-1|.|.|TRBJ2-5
CSADGIGETQYF
TGCAGTGCCGACGGGATTGGGGAGACCCAGTACTTC
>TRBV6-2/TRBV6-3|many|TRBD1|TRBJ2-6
CASRNVRDRAGANVLTF
TGTGCCAGCAGAAACGTCCGGGACAGGGCTGGGGCCAACGTCCTGACTTTC
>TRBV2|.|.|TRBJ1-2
CASSVREAEVGEYGYTF
TGTGCCAGCAGTGTACGGGAGGCTGAGGTCGGGGAATATGGCTACACCTTC
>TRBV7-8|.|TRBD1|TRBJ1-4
CASSALTGGLKEKLFF
TGTGCCAGCAGCGCTCTTACAGGGGGCTTGAAGGAAAAACTGTTTTTT
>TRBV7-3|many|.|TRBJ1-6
CASSQGSGDSPLHF
TGTGCCAGCAGCCAAGGGAGCGGTGATTCACCCCTCCACTTT
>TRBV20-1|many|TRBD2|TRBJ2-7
CSARDLAGGGSYEQYF
TGCAGTGCTAGAGACCTAGCGGGAGGGGGTTCCTACGAGCAGTACTTC
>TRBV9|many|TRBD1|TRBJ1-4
CASSASGQGREKLFF
TGTGCCAGCAGCGCAAGCGGACAGGGTAGAGAAAAACTGTTTTTT
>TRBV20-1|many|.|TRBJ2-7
CSAPVGYSPYEQYF
TGCAGTGCACCAGTTGGGTACAGCCCCTACGAGCAGTACTTC
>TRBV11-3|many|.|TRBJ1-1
CASSLTAPKEAEAFF
TGTGCCAGCAGCTTGACAGCGCCCAAGGAGGCTGAAGCTTTCTTT
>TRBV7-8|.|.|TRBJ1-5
CASGSGGDQPQHF
TGTGCCAGCGGCTCCGGAGGGGATCAGCCCCAGCATTTT
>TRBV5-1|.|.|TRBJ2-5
CASSSTGGQSGIQETQYF
TGCGCCAGCAGCTCCACTGGGGGGCAGTCGGGAATCCAAGAGACCCAGTACTTC
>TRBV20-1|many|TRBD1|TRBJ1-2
CSAPVGTGINYGYTF
TGCAGTGCTCCCGTGGGGACAGGGATTAACTATGGCTACACCTTC
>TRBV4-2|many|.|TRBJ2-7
CASSQDRELTKGEQYF
TGTGCCAGCAGCCAAGATCGGGAACTCACCAAGGGAGAGCAGTACTTC
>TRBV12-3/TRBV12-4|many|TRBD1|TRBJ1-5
CASSTGQRSNQPQHF
TGTGCCAGCAGTACGGGACAGCGGAGCAATCAGCCCCAGCATTTT
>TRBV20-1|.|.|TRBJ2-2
CSASLQDGELFF
TGCAGTGCTAGTCTCCAGGACGGGGAGCTGTTTTTT
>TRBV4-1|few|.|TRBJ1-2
CASSQGAGTNYGYTF
TGCGCCAGCAGCCAAGGGGCCGGGACAAACTATGGCTACACCTTC
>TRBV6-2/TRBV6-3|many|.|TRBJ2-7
CASTIPPVYEQYF
TGTGCCAGCACAATACCCCCCGTCTACGAGCAGTACTTC
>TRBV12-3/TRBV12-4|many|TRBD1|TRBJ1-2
CASRHDRERGYTF
TGTGCCAGCAGACACGACAGGGAGAGGGGCTACACCTTC
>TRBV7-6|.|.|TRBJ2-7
CASSRWTRSSYEQYF
TGTGCCAGCAGCAGGTGGACACGAAGCTCCTACGAGCAGTACTTC
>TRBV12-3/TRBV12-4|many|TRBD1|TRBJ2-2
CASSSQTGGAWTGELFF
TGTGCCAGCAGTTCCCAGACAGGGGGCGCTTGGACCGGGGAGCTGTTTTTT
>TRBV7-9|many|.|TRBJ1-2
CASSFKPGTEATDYGYTF
TGTGCCAGCAGCTTTAAGCCCGGGACCGAGGCGACGGACTATGGCTACACCTTC